These 26 T cell receptor beta chains were all obtained from the same sample, sequenced in a study of T cells after yellow fever vaccination. TCRdb reanalysed the 5' RACE reads using MiXCR and keeps one entry per CDR3 protein. Here the sample spans 250,000 to 300,000 distinct CDR3 sequences, roughly 5% being singletons. Sequencing used CD4+ T cells sorted from PBMCs, obtained on the day of the yellow fever booster vaccination. These receptors were taken from a man between 18 and 29 years old who received the YFV17D yellow fever vaccine.

This clonotype showed up just a few times. This sequence joins TRBV6-1 and TRBJ1-2, with no clear D. Germline V lookup: CDR1 MNHNS, CDR2 SASEGT. V was trimmed by 2 bases and J by 10 bases, leaving 11 bases between them. The CDR3 has 12 amino acids. CDR3 DNA sequence: TGTGCCAGCAGTGAAACTTGGACTCTCTACACCTTC. This gives the protein CASSETWTLYTF.

The chain couples TRBV20-1 to TRBJ2-1; tentatively, D is TRBD1 (5 bases). This CDR3 contains 14 residues. Trimming left V 7 bases short and J 0 bases short, with 13 bases between. The V gene's germline CDR1 is DFQATT and CDR2 SNEGSKA (reference sequence). The CDR3 is CSVLGQGSYNEQFF. In DNA, the CDR3 is TGCAGTGTGCTTGGGCAGGGCTCCTACAATGAGCAGTTCTTC.

This clonotype showed up just a few times. V and J are TRBV20-1 and TRBJ2-7, with 10 positions matching TRBD2. CDR1 is DFQATT and CDR2 is SNEGSKA in the germline V gene (reference sequence). This CDR3 comprises 14 residues. V trimming: 6 bases; J trimming: 0 bases; junction bases outside the gene matches: 5. The CDR3 DNA follows: TGCAGTGCATTAAGCGGGGGGGTCTCCTACGAGCAGTACTTC. Protein: CSALSGGVSYEQYF.

The V call is TRBV7-9, the J call TRBJ2-3; 7 bases fit TRBD1. This CDR3 is built from 14 residues. Germline CDR1 SEHNR, CDR2 FQNEAQ (reference sequence). Trimming took 5 bases from V and 4 from J; bases not matched to a gene: 6. This chain's CDR3 is CASSIGQASDTQYF. DNA of the CDR3: TGTGCCAGCAGCATAGGACAGGCATCAGATACGCAGTATTTT.

This chain joins TRBV20-1 and TRBJ1-5; 12 bases map to TRBD1. The germline V gene encodes CDR1 DFQATT and CDR2 SNEGSKA (reference sequence). Unmatched junction bases numbered 6, after V lost 5 bases and J lost 7 bases. The CDR3 has 14 residues. The CDR3 spells CSAGGQGAPQPQHF. CDR3 nucleotides: TGCAGTGCTGGGGGACAGGGGGCGCCCCAGCCCCAGCATTTT.

The chain carries TRBV12-3 or TRBV12-4 and TRBJ1-5, with a weak D call TRBD1 (5 bases). The germline V and J ends were trimmed by 4 bases and 6 bases, with 13 bases remaining between them. The CDR3 totals 14 residues. In nucleotides, the CDR3 is TGTGCCAGCAGTTCGTCGTCTCAGGGTCAGCCCCAGCATTTT. Translating it yields CASSSSSQGQPQHF.

Comments on this clonotype: The junction departs from the called germline gene at one end, perhaps through a read error. The chain uses TRBV29-1 and TRBJ1-1, with D hard to call. The CDR3 totals 11 residues. Germline V CDR1 and CDR2: SQVTM, ANQGSEA. CDR3 in DNA: TGCAGCTTTGATCAGAACACTGAAGCTTTCTTT. Translated: CSFDQNTEAFF.

In DNA, the CDR3 is TGCGCCAGCAGCCAGATAAGGGGGCACAGTGATTCACCCCTCCACTTT. It encodes CASSQIRGHSDSPLHF. The gene calls are TRBV4-1 and TRBJ1-6; 7 nucleotides match TRBD1. The CDR3 has 16 amino acids. V shed 3 bases and J 8 bases; nucleotides not matched to a gene: 10. Germline CDR1 is MGHRA and CDR2 is YSYEKL.

This clonotype has ten or more counts. V and J are TRBV7-8 and TRBJ2-2, with D maybe TRBD1 (7 bases). CDR1 and CDR2 from the germline V gene are SGHVS and FQNEAQ. CDR3 length equals 17 residues. V was pared by 5 bases and J by 6 bases, with 22 bases between. The CDR3 spells CASSNNDREVVAGELFF. CDR3 sequence (DNA): TGTGCCAGCAGCAACAACGACAGGGAGGTAGTGGCCGGGGAGCTGTTTTTT.

This clonotype has just a few counts. The genes are TRBV5-1 and TRBJ2-5; D remains ambiguous. The germline V gene has CDR1 SGHRS and CDR2 YFSETQ. V dropped 2 bases and J dropped 4 bases, with 15 bases sitting between them. There are 15 residues in the CDR3. CDR3 protein: CASSFQPGYGETQYF. CDR3 nucleotide sequence: TGCGCCAGCAGCTTCCAGCCGGGCTATGGAGAGACCCAGTACTTC.

This clonotype came up a few times. The chain is built from TRBV18 and TRBJ1-1; D possibly corresponds to TRBD1 (5 bases). The germline V gene encodes CDR1 KGHSH and CDR2 LQKENI. V was cut by 6 bases and J by 3 bases, with 14 bases left in between. There are 14 residues in the CDR3. CDR3 DNA: TGTGCCAGCTCCCCGACAGTTAGAGACACTGAAGCTTTCTTT. It encodes CASSPTVRDTEAFF.

V usage is TRBV2 and J usage is TRBJ2-7; TRBD1 is a possible D gene (6 bases). This CDR3 contains 12 residues. Germline CDR1 reads SNHLY; CDR2 reads FYNNEI. The germline V and J ends were trimmed by 6 bases and 2 bases, with 8 bases remaining between them. Here the CDR3 DNA reads TGTGCCAGCAGGACAGGTCCCTACGAGCAGTACGTC. It codes for CASRTGPYEQYV.

The chain joins TRBV7-8 to TRBJ2-2, with D hard to call. The germline V gene has CDR1 SGHVS and CDR2 FQNEAQ. V lost 1 base, J lost 6 bases, and 3 bases lay in between. The CDR3 has 12 amino acids. In DNA form, the CDR3 reads TGTGCCAGCAGCTTAGGGTCCGGGGAGCTGTTTTTT. It specifies CASSLGSGELFF.

The chain couples TRBV6-6 to TRBJ2-1; perhaps TRBD1 as D (6 bases). Germline V gene data show CDR1 as MNHNY and CDR2 as SVGAGI (reference sequence). V lost 2 bases, J lost 9 bases, and 17 bases lay in between. CDR3 length: 15 amino acids. CDR3: CASSYGTSKGTEQFF. CDR3 in DNA: TGTGCCAGCAGTTACGGGACATCCAAGGGAACTGAGCAGTTCTTC.

This clonotype was picked up many times. The rearrangement joins TRBV4-1 to TRBJ2-7; 8 nucleotides agree with TRBD1. J gave up 4 bases and V 2 bases, and 13 bases lay outside the gene matches. Germline V gives CDR1 MGHRA, CDR2 YSYEKL. The CDR3 has 17 amino acids. CDR3 DNA sequence: TGCGCCAGCAGCCAAATCGACCCGTCGAACAGGGGGTACGAGCAGTACTTC. Its protein product is CASSQIDPSNRGYEQYF.

This clonotype was counted ten times or more. The genes are TRBV5-1 and TRBJ2-1, with a possible D match to TRBD2 (6 bases). This CDR3 region has 16 residues. Germline lookup yields CDR1 SGHRS and CDR2 YFSETQ. The V and J ends lost 4 bases and 4 bases respectively, with 18 bases between them. The CDR3 DNA is TGCGCCAGCAGCCAGATCCCCGGGACTGCTTACAATGAGCAGTTCTTC. It specifies CASSQIPGTAYNEQFF.

This clonotype has ten or more counts. The chain joins TRBV5-5 to TRBJ2-7; D is possibly TRBD1 (5 bases). Trimming left V 0 bases short and J 6 bases short, with 10 bases between. Per the germline V gene, CDR1 is SGHKS and CDR2 is YYEKEE (reference sequence). CDR3 size: 13 residues. The CDR3 loop reads CASSLGNQGEQYV. The CDR3 bases are TGTGCCAGCAGCTTGGGCAATCAGGGCGAGCAGTACGTC.

The V and J genes are TRBV27 and TRBJ2-7, with 8 bases identical to TRBD1. Germline trimming cut 6 bases from V and 2 bases from J; bases unmatched to any gene: 3. Per the germline V gene, CDR1 is MNHEY and CDR2 is SMNVEV (reference sequence). The CDR3 spans 13 residues. DNA for the CDR3: TGTGCCAGCAGGACCAGGGGGCCCTACGAGCAGTACGTC. This gives the protein CASRTRGPYEQYV.

This clonotype was seen many times. The rearrangement uses TRBV3-1 and TRBJ2-1; D may match TRBD1 or TRBD2 (5 bases each). This CDR3 is 13 amino acids long. Per the germline V gene, CDR1 is LGHDT and CDR2 is YNNKEL (reference sequence). Trimming removed 2 bases at V and 15 bases at J, with 17 bases between. DNA for the CDR3: TGTGCCAGCAGCCAAAACTTGGGGGACCGTTGGTTCTTC. Translated, it gives CASSQNLGDRWFF.

This clonotype turned up a few times. This chain uses TRBV18 with TRBJ2-7, with D hard to call. The CDR3 is 13 amino acids. Germline CDR1 KGHSH, CDR2 LQKENI. The ends were cut back, 3 bases at V and 6 bases at J, with 12 bases in the middle. The CDR3 DNA sequence: TGTGCCAGCTCACCGTCTGGCAGCTCCGAGCAGTACTTC. As protein: CASSPSGSSEQYF.

V usage is TRBV7-3 and J usage is TRBJ2-2; possibly TRBD2 for D (5 bases). Germline loops: CDR1 SGHTA, CDR2 FQGTGA. V was trimmed by 5 bases and J by 4 bases, leaving 17 bases between them. CDR3 size: 16 residues. CDR3 DNA sequence: TGTGCCAGCAGCGACCACGTTGGAGGTCGCACCGGGGAGCTGTTTTTT. It yields the protein CASSDHVGGRTGELFF.

The rearrangement links TRBV19 to TRBJ2-2; D remains unclear. V was trimmed by 3 bases and J by 5 bases, leaving 4 bases between them. This CDR3 contains 12 residues. CDR1 and CDR2 from the germline V gene are LNHDA and SQIVND (reference sequence). The CDR3 DNA reads TGTGCCAGTAGTATTTGGACCGGGGAGCTGTTTTTT. This encodes CASSIWTGELFF.

The table lists this clonotype with many counts. This chain connects TRBV6-6 to TRBJ2-3, with 11 bases that match TRBD2. CDR1 and CDR2 from the germline V gene are MNHNY and SVGAGI (reference sequence). Losses at the gene ends were 0 bases for V and 7 bases for J; bases not matched to a gene: 3. The CDR3 covers 15 residues. The CDR3 DNA follows: TGTGCCAGCAGTTACTCTCTAGCGGGGGGCAATACGCAGTATTTT. Translated: CASSYSLAGGNTQYF.

In its sample, this clonotype was seen a few times. This chain joins TRBV6-1 and TRBJ2-3; the match to TRBD2 covers 13 bases. V trimming: 3 bases; J trimming: 0 bases; junction bases outside the gene matches: 3. Germline V gene data show CDR1 as MNHNS and CDR2 as SASEGT. The CDR3 extends over 17 amino acids. CDR3 nucleotide sequence: TGTGCCAGCAGTGAGGAGGGACTAGCGGGAAGCACAGATACGCAGTATTTT. It is translated as CASSEEGLAGSTDTQYF.

This clonotype occurred many times. This rearrangement joins TRBV20-1 to TRBJ2-7; 10 bases are a match to TRBD2. The CDR3 has 15 amino acids. Germline values: CDR1 DFQATT, CDR2 SNEGSKA (reference sequence). After removal of 2 bases from V and 0 bases from J, the junction contained 4 bases not matched to a gene. The CDR3 region has the DNA TGCAGTGCTAGAAAAGCGGGGGGGGACTCCTACGAGCAGTACGTC. As protein: CSARKAGGDSYEQYV.

The chain combines TRBV6-6 with TRBJ1-3, with D uncertain. V was shortened by 8 bases and J by 0 bases, with 8 bases between the two germline ends. CDR3 size: 13 residues. Germline lookup yields CDR1 MNHNY and CDR2 SVGAGI (reference sequence). DNA of the CDR3: TGTGCCAGCTCCAGGCTCTCTGGAAACACCATATATTTT. It is translated as CASSRLSGNTIYF.